A single sample is the source of the 19 T cell receptor beta chains below, sequenced in a study of CXCR3-negative and CXCR3-positive naive CD8 T cells (dated by TCRdb to between 2018 and 2021). TCRdb lists the instrument as NextSeq 550. The Human TCR Profiling Kit (MiLaboratory) was used to make UMI-labeled 5' RACE TRB cDNA libraries. The reads, reprocessed by TCRdb, yield one row per CDR3 protein sequence and no DNA. The sample's table covers fewer than 9,500 distinct CDR3 sequences. The ten largest account for 2% to 2.5% of the sample. The sample consisted of naive CXCR3- CD8+ T cells from blood. The cell subset or site label here, explained by the study, means: CD45RO-CCR7+CD27+CD95- naive CD8+ T cells lacking CXCR3 (TNR3-). Receptors originate from a human donor in good health. Some clones in this sample may be carry-over from other donors' samples.

The chain recombines TRBV20-1 with TRBJ2-7; there is no DNA to check the TCRdb D call of TRBD2. There are 14 residues in the CDR3. Per germline, CDR1 DFQATT and CDR2 SNEGSKA (reference sequence). The CDR3 loop reads CSANGLAQNYEQYF.

CDR3 loop: CSVEGGTSDSYEQYF. This rearrangement joins TRBV29-1 to TRBJ2-7; there is no DNA to check the TCRdb D call of TRBD1. The germline V gene encodes CDR1 SQVTM and CDR2 ANQGSEA. The length of the CDR3 is 15 residues.

V gene TRBV27 combines with J gene TRBJ2-7. Germline lookup yields CDR1 MNHEY and CDR2 SMNVEV (reference sequence). The CDR3 consists of 13 residues. The CDR3 loop reads CASSLSGSLEQYF.

According to its frequency, this clonotype is medium-sized (0.01 to 0.1%). The chain combines TRBV23-1 with TRBJ2-7; TCRdb names TRBD1, which stays unverified in the absence of DNA. TRBV23-1 is labeled an ORF, and its function is uncertain. The CDR3 totals 15 residues. The CDR3: CASTLRDRDFSEQYF.

The V and J genes are TRBV13 and TRBJ2-3; the D gene TCRdb calls, TRBD1, cannot be checked with no DNA. Germline CDR1 PRHDT, CDR2 FYEKMQ (reference sequence). The CDR3 totals 14 residues. Here the CDR3 reads CASSYLGGQDTQYF. Combining the CDR3 with reference TRBV13 and TRBJ2-3 gives the whole variable domain AAGVIQSPRHLIKEKRETATLKCYPIPRHDTVYWYQQGPGQDPQFLISFYEKMQSDKGSIPDRFSAQQFSDYHSELNMSSLELGDSALYFCASSYLGGQDTQYFGPGTRLTVL.

Measured by frequency, this clonotype is medium-sized. The chain uses TRBV27 and TRBJ1-2; the D call from TCRdb, TRBD1, cannot be confirmed without DNA. Germline V gene sequence: CDR1 MNHEY, CDR2 SMNVEV (reference sequence). This CDR3 contains 16 residues. CDR3 protein: CASSSTNRVQLHGYTF.

J is TRBJ1-6 and V is TRBV6-5; the TCRdb call, TRBD1, lacks DNA for checking. Germline CDR1 and CDR2: MNHEY and SVGAGI. CDR3 size: 16 residues. CDR3 amino acids: CASSQYSGIPHSPLHF.

The chain couples TRBV7-6 to TRBJ2-1; absent DNA, TCRdb's TRBD1 call cannot be checked. This CDR3 has 15 amino acids. Germline loops: CDR1 SGHVS, CDR2 FNYEAQ. The chain's CDR3 is CASSLGAGRDNEQFF.

V usage is TRBV19 and J usage is TRBJ1-1. The germline CDR1 and CDR2 sequences are LNHDA and SQIVND (reference sequence). The CDR3 length is 13 residues. The CDR3 sequence: CASSIVVRTEAFF.

The chain recombines TRBV2 with TRBJ2-1; as DNA is missing, the TRBD2 call by TCRdb cannot be tested. This CDR3 spans 18 amino acids. Germline CDR1 is SNHLY and CDR2 is FYNNEI. This CDR3 is CASSEAVPSSGSLDEQFF.

CDR3 residues: CASSQEYAYEQYF. The chain uses TRBV4-2 and TRBJ2-7. Germline CDR1 and CDR2: LGHNA and YNFKEQ. The CDR3 runs 13 residues.

The chain links TRBV6-5 to TRBJ2-4; absent DNA, TCRdb's TRBD1 call cannot be checked. CDR3 size: 15 residues. Germline assignment: CDR1 MNHEY and CDR2 SVGAGI. The CDR3 loop reads CASSYSKAGKNIQYF.

This chain links TRBV7-2 with TRBJ2-1; TCRdb reports TRBD2, a call that lacks DNA to check it against. Germline CDR1 reads SGHTA; CDR2 reads FQGNSA. This CDR3 has 17 residues. CDR3 loop: CASSPDPGTSRYNEQFF. Variable domain in full (rest from reference TRBV7-2 and TRBJ2-1): GAGVSQSPSNKVTEKGKDVELRCDPISGHTALYWYRQSLGQGLEFLIYFQGNSAPDKSGLPSDRFSAERTGGSVSTLTIQRTQQEDSAVYLCASSPDPGTSRYNEQFFGPGTRLTVL.

This clonotype counts as medium-sized by frequency. The J gene is TRBJ1-1, the V gene TRBV27; TCRdb proposes TRBD1, but this gene call is untestable without DNA. The CDR3 runs to 14 residues. Germline values: CDR1 MNHEY, CDR2 SMNVEV (reference sequence). The CDR3 loop is CASSPFWGAGEAFF.

J is TRBJ2-7 and V is TRBV19; TCRdb picks TRBD1, but there is no DNA to check that call. CDR3 length equals 15 residues. CDR1 LNHDA and CDR2 SQIVND come from the germline V gene (reference sequence). The CDR3 protein is CASSTPGQNSYEQYF.

V gene TRBV5-1 combines with J gene TRBJ2-1. The CDR3 spans 15 residues. The germline gives CDR1 SGHRS, CDR2 YFSETQ. The CDR3 reads CASSYDSSSYNEQFF.

This clonotype ranks as medium-sized in terms of frequency. This rearrangement joins TRBV7-6 to TRBJ2-1; TCRdb calls TRBD1, which cannot be checked without DNA. Germline lookup yields CDR1 SGHVS and CDR2 FNYEAQ. This CDR3 spans 15 amino acids. The CDR3 loop reads CASSFGQGYGDEQFF.

By frequency, this clonotype registers medium-sized. The chain uses TRBV6-5 and TRBJ1-3; TCRdb gives TRBD1 as the D gene, but with no DNA this cannot be confirmed. From germline, CDR1 is MNHEY and CDR2 SVGAGI. CDR3 length equals 18 residues. The CDR3 reads CASSYSPQQDLSGNTIYF.

The V and J genes are TRBV12-3 or TRBV12-4 and TRBJ2-1; the D gene TCRdb calls, TRBD2, cannot be checked with no DNA. CDR3 length: 17 amino acids. The CDR3 is CASRLQSSASSYNEQFF.